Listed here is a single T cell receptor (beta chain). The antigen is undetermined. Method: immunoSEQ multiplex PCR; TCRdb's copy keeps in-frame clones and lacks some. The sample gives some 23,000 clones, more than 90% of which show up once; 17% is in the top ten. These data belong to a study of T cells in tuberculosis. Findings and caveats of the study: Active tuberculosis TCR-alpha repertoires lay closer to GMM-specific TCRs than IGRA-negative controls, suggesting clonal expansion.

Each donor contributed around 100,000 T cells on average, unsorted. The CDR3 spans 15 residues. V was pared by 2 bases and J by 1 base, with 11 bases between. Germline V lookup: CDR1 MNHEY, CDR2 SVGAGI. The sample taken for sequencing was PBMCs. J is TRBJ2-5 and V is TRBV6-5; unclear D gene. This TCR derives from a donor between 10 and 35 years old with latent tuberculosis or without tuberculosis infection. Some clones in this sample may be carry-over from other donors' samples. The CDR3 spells CASSYAPVAQETQYF. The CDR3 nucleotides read TGTGCCAGCAGTTACGCCCCCGTAGCCCAAGAGACCCAGTACTTC.